The clone carrying this T cell receptor (beta chain) came up many times. CDR1 is SGHRS and CDR2 is YFSETQ in the germline V gene. The CDR3 loop spans 16 amino acids. Losses at the gene ends were 4 bases for V and 3 bases for J; bases not matched to a gene: 7. A second PCR of 7 to 11 cycles used a sample-barcoded 5' primer and a J-beta primer mix. Each cDNA was tagged by a template-switch adaptor containing 12 random nucleotides. TCRdb recomputed calls from the 5' RACE reads with MiXCR, one row per CDR3 protein. This sample has 720,000 or so distinct CDR3 sequences, with 40% to 45% found just once. The data stem from a study of blood T cells in healthy people across ages.

The gene calls are TRBV5-1 and TRBJ2-3, with TRBD2 identical over 11 bases. The source material was blood. This receptor was identified in a man older than 75 in good health. The CDR3 DNA follows: TGCGCCAGCAGCACCGGACTAGCGGGCGCTACAGATACGCAGTATTTT. Translated, it gives CASSTGLAGATDTQYF.